This TCR beta chain was profiled in a study of Graves' ophthalmopathy and Graves' hyperthyroidism. The study's findings and limits: Detected in blood as well were most expanded thyroid clonotypes with frequency above 0.001.

Remarks on this clonotype: What it recognizes is unknown.

V gave up 3 bases and J gave up 2 bases, with 15 bases separating them. Germline assignment: CDR1 SGHRS and CDR2 YFSETQ. This CDR3 contains 15 residues. Using RNA transcripts, the TCR beta CDR3 regions were amplified. HTBI primers were employed in first-round RT-PCR, then a second-round multiplex PCR followed. TCRdb redid the calling of the multiplex PCR reads with MiXCR, one entry per CDR3 protein. The repertoire includes around 1,200,000 distinct CDR3 sequences, roughly 35% of them detected once, and around 10% sits in the top ten. The clonotype was recovered from an adult man with Graves' hyperthyroidism. The V gene is TRBV5-1, the J gene TRBJ2-7; TRBD2 might be the D (7 bases). Sequencing was carried out using peripheral blood or thyroid tissue (not recorded which). DNA of the CDR3: TGCGCCAGCAGCTACGTACAGGGAGGGGCCTACGAGCAGTACTTC. Translated, it gives CASSYVQGGAYEQYF.